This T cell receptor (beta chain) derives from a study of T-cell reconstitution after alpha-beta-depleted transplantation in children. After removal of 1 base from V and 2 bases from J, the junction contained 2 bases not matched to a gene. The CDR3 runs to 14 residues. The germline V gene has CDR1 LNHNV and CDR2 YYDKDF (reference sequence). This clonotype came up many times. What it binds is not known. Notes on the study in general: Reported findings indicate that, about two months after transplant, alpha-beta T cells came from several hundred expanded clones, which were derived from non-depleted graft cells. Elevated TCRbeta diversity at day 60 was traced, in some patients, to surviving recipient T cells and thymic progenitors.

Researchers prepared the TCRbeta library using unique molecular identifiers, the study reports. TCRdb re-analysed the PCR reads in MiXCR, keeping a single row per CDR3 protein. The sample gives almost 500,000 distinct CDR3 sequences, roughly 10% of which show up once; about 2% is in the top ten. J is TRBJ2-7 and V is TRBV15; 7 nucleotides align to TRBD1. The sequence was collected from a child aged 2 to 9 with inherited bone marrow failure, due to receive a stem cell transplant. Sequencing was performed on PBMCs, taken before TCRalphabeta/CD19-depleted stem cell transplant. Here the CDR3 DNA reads TGTGCCACCAGCAGAGGGGACAGAACCTACGAGCAGTACTTC. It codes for CATSRGDRTYEQYF.